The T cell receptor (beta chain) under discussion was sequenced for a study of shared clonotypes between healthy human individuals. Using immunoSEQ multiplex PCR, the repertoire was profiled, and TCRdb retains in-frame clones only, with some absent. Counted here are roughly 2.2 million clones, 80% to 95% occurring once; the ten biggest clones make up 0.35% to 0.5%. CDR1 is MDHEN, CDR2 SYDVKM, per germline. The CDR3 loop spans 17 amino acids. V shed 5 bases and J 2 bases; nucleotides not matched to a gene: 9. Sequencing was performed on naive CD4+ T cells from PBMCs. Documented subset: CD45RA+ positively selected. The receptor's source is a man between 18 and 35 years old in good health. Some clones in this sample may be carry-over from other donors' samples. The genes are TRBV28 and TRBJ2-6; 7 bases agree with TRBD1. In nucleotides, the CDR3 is TGTGCCAGCAGTCTCAGGGTAGGGGGCGCTGGGGCCAACGTCCTGACTTTC. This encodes CASSLRVGGAGANVLTF.